The T cell receptor (beta chain) described here comes from a study of T-cell reconstitution after alpha-beta-depleted transplantation in children. Study-level points and caveats: The high TCRbeta diversity at day 60 in some patients came from surviving recipient T cells and thymic progenitors.

This clonotype has at least ten counts. Its antigen is not identified. Trimming removed 4 bases at V and 4 bases at J, with 20 bases between. This CDR3 has 17 amino acids. The germline gives CDR1 MNHEY, CDR2 SMNVEV (reference sequence). Unique molecular identifiers were used in preparing the TCRbeta library. TCRdb re-analysed the PCR reads in MiXCR, keeping a single row per CDR3 protein. In the table there are roughly 490,000 distinct CDR3 sequences, 10% to 12% of which are singletons. This chain joins TRBV27 and TRBJ2-1; TRBD2 is a possible D gene (7 bases). The source is a female patient aged 2-9 years who had a stem cell transplant for aplastic anemia, so the T cells may come from the graft donor. The sequencing used PBMCs, mostly from graft donor cells, collected 180 days after TCRalphabeta/CD19-depleted stem cell transplant. The DNA for the CDR3 is TGTGCCAGCAGTTCGCAGCCGGGGGCGGGGGTATACAATGAGCAGTTCTTC. Amino acid sequence: CASSSQPGAGVYNEQFF.